The 15 T cell receptor beta chains in this list originate from one sample, sequenced in a study of blood T cell repertoires in COVID-19. Generated by immunoSEQ multiplex PCR, the TCRdb table keeps only in-frame clones and is missing some. The repertoire holds a few hundred thousand clones, approximately 87% seen once, with approximately 10% in the top ten. Sequenced sample: PBMCs or T cells enriched from blood (not recorded which). Receptor source: a woman aged 45-59 years who had recovered from COVID-19.

The chain uses TRBV25-1 and TRBJ2-3, with TRBD2 as a possible D gene (6 bases). The length of the CDR3 is 14 residues. V was trimmed by 1 base and J by 9 bases, leaving 14 bases between them. CDR1 and CDR2 from the germline V gene are MGHDK and SYGVNS. The CDR3 loop is CASSESSALGTQYF. The CDR3 DNA follows: TGTGCCAGCAGTGAATCTAGCGCCTTGGGGACGCAGTATTTT. Variable domain in full (rest from reference TRBV25-1 and TRBJ2-3): EADIYQTPRYLVIGTGKKITLECSQTMGHDKMYWYQQDPGMELHLIHYSYGVNSTEKGDLSSESTVSRIRTEHFPLTLESARPSHTSQYLCASSESSALGTQYFGPGTRLTVL.

V and J are TRBV2 and TRBJ1-2; 7 nucleotides match TRBD1. The germline CDR1 and CDR2 sequences are SNHLY and FYNNEI. This CDR3 has 14 amino acids. After removal of 8 bases from V and 2 bases from J, the junction contained 8 bases not matched to a gene. CDR3 DNA: TGTGCCAGCTCACCCGGGACAGAAAACTATGGCTACACCTTC. Translation: CASSPGTENYGYTF.

V usage is TRBV3-1 (or the pseudogene TRBV3-2) and J usage is TRBJ2-7; 7 bases are shared with TRBD1. Per the germline V gene, CDR1 is LGHDT and CDR2 is YNNKEL (reference sequence). J gave up 3 bases and V 1 base, and 0 bases lay outside the gene matches. The length of the CDR3 is 13 residues. CDR3 DNA sequence: TGTGCCAGCAGCCAAGGACAGGGCTACGAGCAGTACTTC. This translates into CASSQGQGYEQYF.

The chain joins TRBV28 to TRBJ1-2, with 7 positions matching TRBD1. The ends lost 4 bases at V and 7 bases at J; junction bases unmatched: 6. Per the germline V gene, CDR1 is MDHEN and CDR2 is SYDVKM. CDR3 size: 13 residues. The CDR3 is CASSYRTGFGYTF. As DNA, the CDR3 is TGTGCCAGCAGTTACCGGACAGGCTTTGGCTACACCTTC.

The chain links TRBV7-2 to TRBJ1-3; 7 bases are shared with TRBD1. Trimming removed 1 base from V and 3 bases from J; junction bases left unmatched: 6. The CDR3 contains 16 residues. In germline, CDR1 is SGHTA, CDR2 FQGNSA. CDR3: CASSLVQGTGGNTIYF. The CDR3 DNA is TGTGCCAGCAGCTTAGTACAGGGGACGGGTGGAAACACCATATATTTT.

A note on this clone: Mismatch with germline at one junction end may stem from a read error. V usage is TRBV7-7 and J usage is TRBJ2-5; 7 bases align to TRBD2. This CDR3 is built from 13 residues. Per germline, CDR1 SSHAT and CDR2 FNYEAQ (reference sequence). The CDR3 bases are TGTGCTAGCAGCTTCGGGGGGTTGGAGACCCAGTACTTC. Amino acid sequence: CASSFGGLETQYF.

This chain links TRBV5-1 with TRBJ1-1; D remains ambiguous. In germline, CDR1 is SGHRS, CDR2 YFSETQ. The CDR3 length is 14 residues. V was trimmed by 2 bases and J by 4 bases, leaving 12 bases between them. CDR3 protein: CASSLTAGSTEAFF. The DNA for the CDR3 is TGCGCCAGCAGCTTAACAGCGGGAAGCACTGAAGCTTTCTTT.

This clone was seen more than once but under ten times. The rearrangement links TRBV10-3 to TRBJ2-3, with 8 bases that match TRBD1. V lost 4 bases to trimming and J lost 1 base; unmatched junction nucleotides: 10. The CDR3 has 17 amino acids. From germline, CDR1 is ENHRY and CDR2 SYGVKD. The CDR3 here is CAISGSQGAGGTDTQYF. The CDR3 bases are TGTGCCATCAGTGGCTCTCAGGGGGCAGGTGGCACAGATACGCAGTATTTT.

In nucleotides, the CDR3 is TGTGCCAGCAGCTTAGCGTGGGCTAGCGGGGTCTACGAGCAGTACTTC. It encodes CASSLAWASGVYEQYF. V gene TRBV7-9 combines with J gene TRBJ2-7; 9 bases map to TRBD2. This CDR3 spans 16 amino acids. V shed 0 bases, J shed 3 bases, and the junction held 6 bases outside the gene matches. Germline V gives CDR1 SEHNR, CDR2 FQNEAQ (reference sequence).

The V call is TRBV12-3 or TRBV12-4, the J call TRBJ2-7; D is unclear. The CDR3 length is 12 residues. Between the trimmed V and J ends, which lost 2 bases and 3 bases, there was a span of 5 bases. The CDR3 region has the DNA TGTGCCAGCAGTTTAAAACTCTACGAGCAGTACTTC. The encoded protein is CASSLKLYEQYF.

CDR3 sequence reads: CASSSGLGQPQHF. The CDR3 nucleotides are TGTGCCAGCAGTTCAGGGTTAGGTCAGCCCCAGCATTTT. The V call is TRBV12-3 or TRBV12-4, the J call TRBJ1-5, with D maybe TRBD1 (5 bases). This CDR3 spans 13 amino acids. The V end was cut by 4 bases, the J end by 6 bases, with 10 bases between.

The rearrangement uses TRBV19 and TRBJ1-2; 7 nucleotides agree with TRBD1. CDR3 length: 15 amino acids. In germline, CDR1 is LNHDA, CDR2 SQIVND (reference sequence). V dropped 7 bases and J dropped 5; count of bases not matched to a gene: 13. The CDR3 DNA reads TGTGCCAGTACCCCAGGGGGAGGTGGACGATATGGCTACACCTTC. Its translation is CASTPGGGGRYGYTF.

This clone was counted between two and nine times. V usage is TRBV4-1 and J usage is TRBJ1-1; D gene ambiguous. The CDR3 is made up of 16 amino acids. Trimming left V 4 bases short and J 3 bases short, with 18 bases between. Looked up from germline, CDR1 is MGHRA and CDR2 is YSYEKL. The CDR3 nucleotides read TGCGCCAGCAGCCCGGGGAGGGCACGGGAAGACACTGAAGCTTTCTTT. Translating it yields CASSPGRAREDTEAFF.

This chain links TRBV30 with TRBJ1-1, with a tentative D call TRBD1 (5 bases). The germline V and J ends were trimmed by 2 bases and 4 bases, with 23 bases remaining between them. The CDR3 loop spans 17 amino acids. Germline CDR1 GTSNPN, CDR2 SVGIG (reference sequence). The DNA for the CDR3 is TGTGCCTGGAGTAGGAAAGGCCTACCCGGGGGTGGCACTGAAGCTTTCTTT. This translates into CAWSRKGLPGGGTEAFF. The whole variable domain, filled in from reference TRBV30 and TRBJ1-1, reads SQTIHQWPATLVQPVGSPLSLECTVEGTSNPNLYWYRQAAGRGLQLLFYSVGIGQISSEVPQNLSASRPQDRQFILSSKKLLLSDSGFYLCAWSRKGLPGGGTEAFFGQGTRLTVV.

This clone appeared a single time. The CDR3: CATEVEGGGEKLFF. DNA for the CDR3: TGTGCTACGGAGGTTGAGGGAGGGGGTGAAAAACTGTTTTTT. The chain recombines TRBV30 with TRBJ1-4; D is possibly TRBD1 (6 bases). The V gene's germline CDR1 is GTSNPN and CDR2 SVGIG (reference sequence). CDR3 length: 14 residues.